The source of this T cell receptor (beta chain) is a study of T cell clonality in common variable immunodeficiency (dated by TCRdb to 2014 to 2015). What the work shows at the level of the full study, not this receptor alone: Correlations between repertoire features and clinical complications were limited by patient heterogeneity within the CVID cohort. CVID TCRbeta sequences reportedly showed fewer deletions and N-nucleotide insertions and lacked highly modified clones with 13 or more V deletions. Despite equal DNA input, controls averaged approximately 82,000 unique sequences per sample versus about 31,547 in CVID samples. Compared with healthy controls, CVID subjects showed increased TCRbeta clonality (t-test p = 0.018), a feature most characteristic of about a third of subjects. Fewer TCRbeta clones were shared among CVID subjects than among healthy controls (p < 0.0001). The authors noted that sequencing repertoires of T cell subpopulations would be needed to clarify what caused the increased clonality in CVID.

For sequencing, equivalent amounts of genomic DNA were input from CVID and control samples. For every sample, a 60 bp segment covering the rearranged TCRbeta CDR3 region was amplified and then sequenced. The immunoSEQ assay, a bias-corrected multiplex PCR combined with high-throughput sequencing, was used to amplify TCRbeta. The study's own analysis went as follows. Every unique nucleotide sequence counted as a clone and was annotated with V, D and J genes, copy number and frequency. Sequences were labeled productive if in frame, and non-productive if out of frame or containing stop codons. As previously described, clonality was computed from Shannon's entropy. Mean CDR3 Kyte-Doolittle hydropathy was derived from the predicted amino acid sequences of productive clones. Scaled V gene usage was hierarchically clustered using Manhattan distance and complete linkage with the R hclust function. Sharing of clones by CDR3 amino acid sequence was evaluated through resampling of 12 repertoires per group over 100 rounds. Repertoires were searched for 70 published EBV-specific and a few hundred published CMV-specific TCRbeta sequences. Analysis left out a couple of CVID samples that produced under 10,000 sequences, so 35 to 50 CVID repertoires remained. This is the immuneACCESS table as TCRdb keeps it, with only in-frame sequences that have V and J called. A part of the clones is gone; compared with another copy, unresolved V genes explain less than half, and the rest is unexplained. V, J and clone size were drawn from that table, and D and trimming were deduced from the DNA. The table gives some 50,000 clones for this sample, with none occurring only once. Roughly 2% of the sample is held by the ten biggest clonotypes.

At least ten counts were recorded for this clone. The specificity of this receptor is unknown. Read coverage stops 3 residues before the CDR3 terminus; the germline J gene supplies the remainder. V is shortened by 0 bases, J by 2 bases, and the region joining them spans 14 bases. CDR1 SGHRS and CDR2 YFSETQ are derived from the germline V gene. The CDR3, cysteine through phenylalanine, is 16 amino acids long. The CDR3 was read in part: 39 bases, with the frame set at base 1. Both CVID patients and healthy controls were predominantly of Caucasian heritage. Heparinized peripheral whole blood samples of about 5 to 8 ml were obtained from each donor. Genomic DNA from adults with common variable immune deficiency (CVID) and from healthy adult controls was the source for sequencing TCRbeta CDR3 repertoires. There were about 22 healthy adult volunteers in the control group (roughly 12 female and some ten male), ranging in age from about 23 to 70 years, with a mean age of roughly 35. Diluted blood was density-centrifuged over Hypaque 1077 or Ficoll-Paque to isolate peripheral blood mononuclear cells. Genomic DNA was obtained from unsorted mononuclear cells using either Qiagen column purification or a centrifugation-based method.

Material: peripheral blood mononuclear cells. The TCR comes from a person aged 18 to 75 in good health. The chain joins TRBV5-1 to TRBJ1-1, with a tentative D gene TRBD1 over 5 matching bases. The CDR3 in this case is CASSLGGDRANTEAFF. CDR3 DNA (partial): TGCGCCAGCAGCTTGGGGGGGGATCGCGCCAACACTGAA.